This TCR beta chain is drawn from a study of CD8+CD57+ T cells in acquired aplastic anemia. Study in general: The DNA of sorted CD4+ and CD8+ cells averaged approximately 2.9 ug. Study-wide points: Shared by patients and controls, fewer than 30 CD8+ CDR3s were abundant in patients.

Worth noting for this clonotype: Its antigen is unknown.

Patients picked for sequencing had shown CD8+CD57+ cell expansion detected by flow cytometry. The blood sampling took place in patients who had so far received no therapy. The CDR3 is 18 residues long. Germline lookup yields CDR1 SGHTA and CDR2 FQGNSA. Trimming took 2 bases from V and 3 from J; bases not matched to a gene: 13. According to the study, genomic DNA was the template for TCR beta VDJ and CDR3 profiling. TCRdb analysed the reads with MiXCR anew, one entry per CDR3 protein. The profile shows about 200,000 distinct CDR3 sequences, approximately 65% of them singletons. The receptor was isolated from a human donor with aplastic anemia. The sequencing sample was made of sorted CD4+, CD8+, or CD8+CD57+ T cells (not recorded which) from PBMCs. V usage is TRBV7-2 and J usage is TRBJ1-3; 7 positions agree with TRBD1. This CDR3 is CASSLLSVDRVLGNTIYF. The CDR3 coding sequence is TGTGCCAGCAGCTTACTCTCCGTAGACAGGGTACTTGGAAACACCATATATTTT.